The T cell receptor (beta chain) described here comes from a study of response to subunit inactivated influenza vaccine (dated 2018 in TCRdb). In the study overall: Deep quantitative T cell receptor repertoire profiling was used in the study to track responses to a trivalent subunit inactivated influenza vaccine. Overall study results and their limits: It was suggested by the authors that each seasonal influenza vaccination may recruit only a limited number of new T cells.

V has 11 bases trimmed and J has 6 bases trimmed; junction bases matching no gene number 13. The CDR3 spans 15 residues, from the cysteine through the phenylalanine. Kept here is only the CDR3 DNA, which spans 45 bases and is read in frame from base 1. About this clonotype: The antigen it recognizes is unknown. Nothing much larger sits one base from this clone, and base qualities are not available.

Library preparation used RT-PCR. TCRdb records Illumina HiSeq 2500 as the sequencer. The raw public reads went through TCRdb reprocessing: fastp at Q25, MiXCR clone calling, in-frame beta chains kept. One record per CDR3 amino acid sequence lists the most common genes and DNA. Present in this sample are about 800,000 distinct CDR3 sequences, 21% of which were seen just once. Of the sample, about 10% falls within the top ten clones. The sequence joins TRBV12-3 or TRBV12-4 to TRBJ2-2; 9 bases in between match TRBD1. The origin of this receptor is a man in his fifties who received an inactivated influenza vaccine. Donor details come from another sample of the same person, matched by shared clones. The sequenced sample was PBMCs from blood, obtained more than 4 days after vaccination. The DNA is as follows: TGTGCCGATGGGACCCGGGACAGGGATTCCGGGGAGCTGTTTTTT. Translation gives CADGTRDRDSGELFF.